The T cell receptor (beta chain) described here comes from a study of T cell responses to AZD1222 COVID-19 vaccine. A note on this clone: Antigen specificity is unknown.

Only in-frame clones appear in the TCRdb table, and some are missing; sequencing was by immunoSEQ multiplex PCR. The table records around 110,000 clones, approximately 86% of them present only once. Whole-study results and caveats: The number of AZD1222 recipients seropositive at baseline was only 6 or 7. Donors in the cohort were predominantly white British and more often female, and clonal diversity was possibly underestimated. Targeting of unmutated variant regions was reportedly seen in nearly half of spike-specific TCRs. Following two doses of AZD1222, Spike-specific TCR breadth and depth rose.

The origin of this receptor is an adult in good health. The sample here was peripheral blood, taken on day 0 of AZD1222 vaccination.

The CDR3 spells CAISETGGNTEAFF. The DNA of the CDR3 is TGTGCCATCAGTGAGACAGGGGGGAACACTGAAGCTTTCTTT. The chain links TRBV10-3 to TRBJ1-1; 8 bases align to TRBD1. This CDR3 is built from 14 residues. Germline CDR1 is ENHRY and CDR2 is SYGVKD. V lost 2 bases and J lost 1; bases outside the gene matches: 0.